This TCR beta chain was sequenced in a study of blood T cell repertoires in COVID-19 (dated by TCRdb to about 2020). Background on the whole study: Samples from collaborators originated in the United States, Italy and Spain and spanned both the acute and convalescent phases of COVID-19. HLA class I and class II types, where available, came from metadata supplied by the sample provider rather than from assay-based typing. The repertoires were released in a freely available public database meant as a resource for research on the immune response to SARS-CoV-2. The prospective study material was composed of cDNA or gDNA derived from T cells, B-cell-depleted T cells, or PBMCs. The samples were drawn from the first 160 participants of the ongoing ImmuneRACE study and from some 1,300 subjects provided by 6 global collaborators. Deeply sampled blood TCRbeta repertoires from subjects exposed to, actively infected with, or recovered from COVID-19 were included in the dataset. Sample metadata almost always included a de-identified subject ID, COVID-19 status, age in years and sex. The research as a whole found: The quantity of clinical and demographic metadata differed by source and by participant and was supplied without curation.

TCRbeta CDR3 regions were amplified from genomic DNA by means of the immunoSEQ Assay, a bias-controlled multiplex PCR. The published analysis was carried out like this. The number of nucleated cells in each sample was estimated by amplification of reference gene primers within the assay. Sequence reads were collapsed and filtered to measure the absolute abundance of every unique TCRbeta CDR3 rearrangement. For each sample, productive Simpson clonality was calculated as the square root of Simpson's diversity index across productive rearrangements. The clones in this table, taken by TCRdb from immuneACCESS, are in-frame only. Not every clone is retained; where verified, under half of the shortfall comes from an unresolved V gene, and the cause of the rest is unknown. V, J and clone size are those of that table, while D and trimming were read from the DNA. The sample has some 220,000 clones on record, approximately 81% of them singletons. The ten top clones hold around 5.5% of the sample.

This clone was observed once. It lacks a known antigen. No much larger clone exists at a distance of one base, and base qualities are not known. V loses 3 bases, J loses 5 bases, and the germline ends lie 14 bases apart. From the cysteine up to the phenylalanine, the CDR3 has a length of 14 residues. Left in the record is the CDR3 DNA by itself, 42 bases read in frame from the first base. For CDR1 and CDR2, the germline V gene (reference sequence) lists DFQATT and SNEGSKA. Samples from volunteer blood donors who had recovered from COVID-19 were contributed by a second Seattle source. Each collaborating institution followed its own protocols to collect whole blood in K2EDTA tubes. For TCRbeta analysis, collaborators shipped samples in one of three forms: frozen whole blood, isolated PBMCs, or DNA extracted from either of those sample types.

Specimen: peripheral blood. The chain employs TRBV20-1 and TRBJ1-5, with TRBD1 tentatively as D gene (5 bases match). This TCR came from a woman aged 55-70 years who had recovered from COVID-19. The CDR3 here reads CSASAGTQDQPQHF. The DNA reads as follows: TGCAGTGCTAGTGCCGGGACTCAGGATCAGCCCCAGCATTTT.